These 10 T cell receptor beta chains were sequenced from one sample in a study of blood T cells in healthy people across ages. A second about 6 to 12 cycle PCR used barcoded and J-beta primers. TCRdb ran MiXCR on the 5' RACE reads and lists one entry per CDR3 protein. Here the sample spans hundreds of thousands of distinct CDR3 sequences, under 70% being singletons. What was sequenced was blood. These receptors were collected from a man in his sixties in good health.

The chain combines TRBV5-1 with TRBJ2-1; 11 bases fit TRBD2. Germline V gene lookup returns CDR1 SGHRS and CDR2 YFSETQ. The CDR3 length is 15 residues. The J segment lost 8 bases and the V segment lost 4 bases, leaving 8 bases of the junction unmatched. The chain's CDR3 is CASSTTSGVIDEQFF. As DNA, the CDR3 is TGCGCCAGCAGCACGACTAGCGGGGTTATCGATGAGCAGTTCTTC. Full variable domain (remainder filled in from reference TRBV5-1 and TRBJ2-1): KAGVTQTPRYLIKTRGQQVTLSCSPISGHRSVSWYQQTPGQGLQFLFEYFSETQRNKGNFPGRFSGRQFSNSRSEMNVSTLELGDSALYLCASSTTSGVIDEQFFGPGTRLTVL.

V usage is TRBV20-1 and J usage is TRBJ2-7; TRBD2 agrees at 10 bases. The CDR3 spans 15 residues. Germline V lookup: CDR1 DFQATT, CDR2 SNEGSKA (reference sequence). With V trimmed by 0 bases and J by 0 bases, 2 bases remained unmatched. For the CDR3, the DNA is TGCAGTGCTAGAGATGAGCGGGGGGGCTCCTACGAGCAGTACTTC. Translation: CSARDERGGSYEQYF.

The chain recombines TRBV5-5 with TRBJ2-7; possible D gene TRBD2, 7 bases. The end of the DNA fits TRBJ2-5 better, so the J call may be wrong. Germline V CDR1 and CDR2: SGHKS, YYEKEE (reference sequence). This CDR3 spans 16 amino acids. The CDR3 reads CASSSDAWGGGETQYF. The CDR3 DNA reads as TGTGCCAGCAGCTCAGACGCTTGGGGGGGCGGGGAGACCCAGTACTTC.

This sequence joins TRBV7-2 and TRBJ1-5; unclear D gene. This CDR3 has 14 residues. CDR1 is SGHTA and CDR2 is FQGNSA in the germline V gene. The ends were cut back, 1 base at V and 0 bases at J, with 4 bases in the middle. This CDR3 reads CASSLGNSNQPQHF. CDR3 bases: TGTGCCAGCAGCTTAGGAAATAGCAATCAGCCCCAGCATTTT.

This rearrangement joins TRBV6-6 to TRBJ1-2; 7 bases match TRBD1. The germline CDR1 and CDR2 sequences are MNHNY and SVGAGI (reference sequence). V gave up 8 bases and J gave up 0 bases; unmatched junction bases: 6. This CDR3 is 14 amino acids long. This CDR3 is CASSRGQPNYGYTF. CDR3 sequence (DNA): TGTGCCAGCTCGCGGGGACAGCCTAACTATGGCTACACCTTC.

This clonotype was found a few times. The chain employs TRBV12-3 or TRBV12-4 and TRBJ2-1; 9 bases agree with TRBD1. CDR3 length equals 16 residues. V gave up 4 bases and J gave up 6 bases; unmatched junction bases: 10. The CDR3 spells CASSSPGTGTINEQFF. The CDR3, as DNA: TGTGCCAGCAGTTCACCCGGGACAGGGACTATCAATGAGCAGTTCTTC.

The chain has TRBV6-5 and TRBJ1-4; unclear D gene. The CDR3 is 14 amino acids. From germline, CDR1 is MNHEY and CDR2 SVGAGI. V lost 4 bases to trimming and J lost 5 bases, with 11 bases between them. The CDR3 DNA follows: TGTGCCAGCAGTTTGGAGAGGACCAATGAAAAACTGTTTTTT. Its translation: CASSLERTNEKLFF.

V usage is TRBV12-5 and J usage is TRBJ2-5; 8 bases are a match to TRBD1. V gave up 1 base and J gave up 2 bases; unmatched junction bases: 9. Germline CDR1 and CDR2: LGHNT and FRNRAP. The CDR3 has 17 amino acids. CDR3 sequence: CASGLGSRTGTQETQYF. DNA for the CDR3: TGTGCTAGTGGTTTGGGGTCCCGGACAGGGACACAAGAGACCCAGTACTTC.

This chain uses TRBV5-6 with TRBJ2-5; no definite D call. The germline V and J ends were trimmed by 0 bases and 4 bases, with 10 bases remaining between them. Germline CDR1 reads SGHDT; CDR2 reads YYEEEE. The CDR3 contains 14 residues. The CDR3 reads CASSLGTWTETQYF. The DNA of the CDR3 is TGTGCCAGCAGCTTGGGCACGTGGACAGAGACCCAGTACTTC.

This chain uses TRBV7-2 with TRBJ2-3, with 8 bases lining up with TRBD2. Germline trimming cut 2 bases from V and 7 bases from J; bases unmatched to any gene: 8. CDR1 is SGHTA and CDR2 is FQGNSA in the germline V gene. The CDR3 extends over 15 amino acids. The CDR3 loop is CASSLSGGAENTQYF. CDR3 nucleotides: TGTGCCAGCAGCTTATCCGGGGGGGCCGAGAATACGCAGTATTTT.